These T cell receptor beta chains were read from a single sample in a study of radiation and T cells in renal cell carcinoma. Method: immunoSEQ multiplex PCR; TCRdb's copy keeps in-frame clones and lacks some. Among more than 140,000 clones listed, around four fifths were seen once. Sequenced material: blood, taken from a patient whose treatment included radiotherapy and nephrectomy. These receptors came from a woman between 45 and 60 years old with renal cell carcinoma. Both conserved end residues are part of each CDR3. The order of the fields is J gene, clone size, D gene, V gene, CDR3 protein, CDR3 DNA. D genes are given only for firm matches. Not all rows give a size; the values are once, few, many and, for expanded clones, a class.

TRBJ2-2,NA,NA,TRBV27,CASSFAGELFF,TGTGCCAGCAGTTTTGCCGGGGAGCTGTTTTTT
TRBJ2-3,NA,NA,TRBV9,CASSVAPDTADTQYF,TGTGCCAGCAGCGTAGCTCCAGACACTGCAGATACGCAGTATTTT
TRBJ1-3,few,NA,TRBV30,CAWSPLSAGNTIYF,TGTGCCTGGAGCCCCCTTTCAGCGGGAAACACCATATATTTT
TRBJ1-1,few,NA,TRBV9,CASSVGRELNTEAFF,TGTGCCAGCAGCGTAGGTCGAGAGTTGAACACTGAAGCTTTCTTT
TRBJ2-3,NA,TRBD1,TRBV5-1,CASSPRQGASDTQYF,TGCGCCAGCAGCCCTCGACAGGGGGCATCAGATACGCAGTATTTT
TRBJ2-1,NA,TRBD2,TRBV20-1,CHPAGYAEQFF,TGCCATCCAGCGGGGTATGCTGAGCAGTTCTTC
TRBJ1-2,NA,NA,TRBV7-9,CASSLSGILGGYTF,TGTGCCAGCAGCTTGTCGGGGATTCTCGGGGGCTACACCTTC
TRBJ2-1,NA,NA,TRBV7-2,CASSLESRASSYNEQFF,TGTGCCAGCAGCTTAGAATCTAGAGCCAGCTCCTACAATGAGCAGTTCTTC
TRBJ2-7,NA,TRBD1,TRBV15,CATSGGTGRYEQYF,TGTGCCACCAGCGGGGGGACAGGCCGCTACGAGCAGTACTTC
TRBJ2-5,NA,NA,TRBV19,CASSGRVYQETQYF,TGTGCCAGTAGTGGCAGAGTGTACCAAGAGACCCAGTACTTC
TRBJ1-1,NA,NA,TRBV7-2,CASSSNWGMNTEAFF,TGTGCCAGCAGCTCCAACTGGGGCATGAACACTGAAGCTTTCTTT
TRBJ2-7,NA,TRBD2,TRBV5-6,CASSTAGSNEQYF,TGTGCCAGCAGCACAGCGGGATCCAACGAGCAGTACTTC
TRBJ2-1,NA,NA,TRBV4-3,CASSQSMSSVNEQFF,TGCGCCAGCAGCCAATCAATGTCTTCAGTGAATGAGCAGTTCTTC
TRBJ2-3,NA,TRBD1,TRBV5-4,CASSWGQGSTDTQYF,TGTGCCAGCAGCTGGGGACAGGGAAGCACAGATACGCAGTATTTT
TRBJ1-5,few,NA,TRBV19,CASRLGEGNQPQHF,TGTGCCAGTAGGCTTGGAGAAGGCAATCAGCCCCAGCATTTT
TRBJ1-4,NA,NA,TRBV10-3,CAISESARGDEKLFF,TGTGCCATCAGTGAGTCGGCCAGGGGAGACGAAAAACTGTTTTTT
TRBJ2-3,NA,TRBD1,TRBV6-6,CASSYFGQVSDTQYF,TGTGCCAGCAGTTACTTCGGACAGGTTTCAGATACGCAGTATTTT
TRBJ1-1,once,TRBD1,TRBV7-2,CASSRKGTGGVTETEAFF,TGTGCCAGCAGCCGAAAAGGGACAGGGGGCGTTACGGAGACTGAAGCTTTCTTT
TRBJ2-7,NA,NA,TRBV7-2,CASSLEGRAYEQYF,TGTGCCAGCAGCTTAGAGGGTCGTGCCTACGAGCAGTACTTC
TRBJ2-7,NA,NA,TRBV4-2,CASSQGTGVYEQYF,TGTGCCAGCAGCCAAGGAACTGGGGTCTACGAGCAGTACTTC
TRBJ2-7,NA,NA,TRBV19,CASSIVGRQDHEQYF,TGTGCCAGTAGTATAGTTGGCCGACAGGACCACGAGCAGTACTTC
TRBJ1-1,NA,NA,TRBV6-6,CASSYVEGTEAFF,TGTGCCAGCAGTTATGTGGAGGGCACTGAAGCTTTCTTT
TRBJ2-1,NA,NA,TRBV19,CASSITGNEQFF,TGTGCCAGTAGTATAACGGGCAATGAGCAGTTCTTC
TRBJ2-3,NA,TRBD2,TRBV10-3,CAISESAGAADTQYF,TGTGCCATCAGTGAATCCGCGGGAGCGGCCGATACGCAGTATTTT
TRBJ2-5,NA,NA,TRBV7-2,CASSLENQQETQYF,TGTGCCAGCAGCTTAGAGAACCAACAAGAGACCCAGTACTTC
TRBJ2-5,NA,TRBD2,TRBV9,CASSVEAGETQYF,TGTGCCAGCAGCGTAGAAGCGGGGGAGACCCAGTACTTC